The 22 T cell receptor beta chains below all came from one sample that was sequenced in a study of shared clonotypes between healthy human individuals. TCRdb's table, derived via immunoSEQ multiplex PCR, lists solely in-frame clones and lacks some. Of about 480,000 clones listed, 75% to 80% are singletons. Material: PBMCs. Receptors originate from a woman between 40 and 50 years old in good health. Some clones in this sample may be carry-over from other donors' samples.

The chain employs TRBV6-1 and TRBJ2-1, with 8 bases aligning to TRBD2. The junction had 6 bases not matched to a gene; V was cut back by 4 bases and J by 4 bases. This CDR3 is built from 15 residues. Germline loops: CDR1 MNHNS, CDR2 SASEGT. The CDR3 here is CASSAPRLAYNEQFF. Written as DNA, the CDR3 is TGTGCCAGCAGTGCGCCCAGACTAGCGTACAATGAGCAGTTCTTC.

The J gene is TRBJ2-7, the V gene TRBV18, with a weak D call TRBD1 (6 bases). The CDR3 covers 14 residues. Trimming took 2 bases from V and 2 from J, leaving 10 bases between them. CDR1 is KGHSH, CDR2 LQKENI, per germline. The CDR3 coding sequence is TGTGCCAGCTCACCATCCAGGGGCCCCTACGAGCAGTACTTC. It is translated as CASSPSRGPYEQYF. The full variable domain, in which reference TRBV18 and TRBJ2-7 provide the parts outside the CDR3, is NAGVMQNPRHLVRRRGQEARLRCSPMKGHSHVYWYRQLPEEGLKFMVYLQKENIIDESGMPKERFSAEFPKEGPSILRIQQVVRGDSAAYFCASSPSRGPYEQYFGPGTRLTVT.

This chain connects TRBV6-1 to TRBJ2-5, with D unresolved. CDR1 MNHNS and CDR2 SASEGT come from the germline V gene. The CDR3 consists of 11 residues. V dropped 8 bases and J dropped 5 bases, with 9 bases sitting between them. Written as DNA, the CDR3 is TGTGCCAGCTCAACCCCGGAGACCCAGTACTTC. Translation gives CASSTPETQYF.

The chain links TRBV15 to TRBJ2-7; 8 bases are a match to TRBD2. Germline CDR1 LNHNV, CDR2 YYDKDF (reference sequence). The CDR3 has 18 amino acids. J lost 1 base, V lost 0 bases, and 11 bases had no gene match. The CDR3 DNA reads TGTGCCACCAGCAGAGATCTTTTAAGCGGGAGCGTTTCCTACGAGCAGTACTTC. Translation gives CATSRDLLSGSVSYEQYF.

This clone was seen just once. This chain joins TRBV7-2 and TRBJ2-3; D is unclear. The V end was cut by 1 base, the J end by 4 bases, with 9 bases between. Germline CDR1 is SGHTA and CDR2 is FQGNSA. There are 14 residues in the CDR3. CDR3 protein: CASSLGSGADTQYF. In nucleotides, the CDR3 is TGTGCCAGCAGCTTAGGTTCGGGCGCAGATACGCAGTATTTT.

V is TRBV5-1 and J is TRBJ2-5; TRBD2 aligns across 15 bases. The V and J ends lost 4 bases and 10 bases, in that order; junction bases with no gene match: 11. Germline CDR1 SGHRS, CDR2 YFSETQ. The CDR3 is 16 amino acids. CDR3 amino acids: CASSTGLAGGPRVQYF. The CDR3 DNA reads as TGCGCCAGCAGCACCGGACTAGCGGGAGGGCCGAGGGTCCAGTACTTC.

This clone has just a few counts. The chain carries TRBV7-7 and TRBJ2-7, with D possibly being TRBD2 (6 bases). Germline CDR1 is SSHAT and CDR2 is FNYEAQ (reference sequence). The CDR3 has 13 amino acids. In nucleotides, the CDR3 is TGTGCTAGCGCAGCTTGGTCAGGGAGGGAGCAGTACTTC. It translates to CASAAWSGREQYF.

V gene TRBV6-1 combines with J gene TRBJ2-7; D may be TRBD2 (5 bases). V lost 4 bases and J 4 bases, leaving 11 bases between the germline ends. The CDR3 covers 13 residues. Germline loops: CDR1 MNHNS, CDR2 SASEGT. In DNA form, the CDR3 reads TGTGCCAGCAGTGTTCCTAGCAGGTACGAGCAGTACTTC. As protein: CASSVPSRYEQYF.

The V gene is TRBV4-1, the J gene TRBJ2-3, with a possible D match to TRBD2 (5 bases). Germline CDR1 reads MGHRA; CDR2 reads YSYEKL. The V end lost 1 base, the J end lost 4 bases, and 12 bases lay between the germline ends. The CDR3 totals 15 residues. CDR3 protein: CASSQASGRADTQYF. In DNA, the CDR3 is TGCGCCAGCAGCCAAGCTTCGGGAAGGGCAGATACGCAGTATTTT.

This clone appeared a single time. J is TRBJ1-4 and V is TRBV5-1, with D tentatively TRBD1 (6 bases). The length of the CDR3 is 17 residues. V lost 0 bases and J 6 bases, leaving 18 bases between the germline ends. CDR1 SGHRS and CDR2 YFSETQ come from the germline V gene. The CDR3 reads CASSLASNRARHEKLFF. The DNA for the CDR3 is TGCGCCAGCAGCTTGGCTTCCAACAGGGCGCGGCATGAAAAACTGTTTTTT.

The V call is TRBV5-4, the J call TRBJ1-2; D gene unclear. The V and J ends lost 2 bases and 7 bases respectively, with 12 bases between them. Germline-derived CDR1 and CDR2 are SGHNT and YYREEE (reference sequence). The CDR3 is made up of 13 amino acids. CDR3 sequence reads: CASSFRGYPGYTF. Written as DNA, the CDR3 is TGTGCCAGCAGCTTTAGAGGGTACCCTGGCTACACCTTC.

This clone was seen only a few times. This sequence is one base from a far larger clone and is likely a read error. The chain uses TRBV5-6 and TRBJ1-1, with TRBD1 as a possible D gene (5 bases). V was clipped by 2 bases and J by 1 base, with 6 bases between them. There are 13 residues in the CDR3. Germline-derived CDR1 and CDR2 are SGHDT and YYEEEE. Written as DNA, the CDR3 is TGTGCCAGCAGCTTTGGGGGGAACACTGAAGCTTTCTTT. Its translation: CASSFGGNTEAFF. Full variable domain (rest looked up from reference TRBV5-6 and TRBJ1-1): DAGVTQSPTHLIKTRGQQVTLRCSPKSGHDTVSWYQQALGQGPQFIFQYYEEEERQRGNFPDRFSGHQFPNYSSELNVNALLLGDSALYLCASSFGGNTEAFFGQGTRLTVV.

This clone has a handful of counts. The chain is built from TRBV27 and TRBJ2-7; no clear D. CDR3 length equals 14 residues. The germline V gene has CDR1 MNHEY and CDR2 SMNVEV (reference sequence). Trimming left V 3 bases short and J 1 base short, with 10 bases between. This chain's CDR3 is CASSFEDGSYEQYF. CDR3 sequence (DNA): TGTGCCAGCAGTTTCGAGGACGGATCCTACGAGCAGTACTTC.

The V and J genes are TRBV9 and TRBJ2-3, with D maybe TRBD2 (6 bases). V shed 0 bases and J shed 10 bases, with 12 bases lying between them. CDR1 and CDR2 from the germline V gene are SGDLS and YYNGEE. The CDR3 consists of 13 residues. The CDR3 nucleotides are TGTGCCAGCAGCGTAGAGGGGTTAGCGGCGCAGTATTTT. Its protein product is CASSVEGLAAQYF.

This sequence joins TRBV5-1 and TRBJ1-4, with D unresolved. Deletions cut 1 base from V and 6 bases from J, with 13 bases between. CDR1 is SGHRS, CDR2 YFSETQ, per germline. The CDR3 totals 15 residues. This chain's CDR3 is CASSLNGLGDEKLFF. Written as DNA, the CDR3 is TGCGCCAGCAGCTTGAACGGCCTGGGCGATGAAAAACTGTTTTTT. Drawing the rest from reference TRBV5-1 and TRBJ1-4, the complete variable domain is KAGVTQTPRYLIKTRGQQVTLSCSPISGHRSVSWYQQTPGQGLQFLFEYFSETQRNKGNFPGRFSGRQFSNSRSEMNVSTLELGDSALYLCASSLNGLGDEKLFFGSGTQLSVL.

CDR3 sequence: CASSLEQGQDYEQYF. The CDR3 coding sequence is TGTGCCAGCAGCTTAGAACAGGGGCAGGACTACGAGCAGTACTTC. The chain carries TRBV7-8 and TRBJ2-7, with 7 bases aligning to TRBD1. Trimming at V came to 1 base and at J to 3 bases, leaving 6 bases not matched to a gene. In germline, CDR1 is SGHVS, CDR2 FQNEAQ. This CDR3 has 15 residues.

As regards this clone: Other DNA sequences in this specimen translate into the identical CDR3. The genes are TRBV6-1 and TRBJ2-7, with D unresolved. Germline CDR1 MNHNS, CDR2 SASEGT. The CDR3 totals 12 residues. Trimming took 2 bases from V and 3 from J, leaving 5 bases between them. As DNA, the CDR3 is TGTGCCAGCAGTGAAAAGGGCTACGAGCAGTACTTC. Its protein product is CASSEKGYEQYF.

This chain joins TRBV19 and TRBJ1-5; possibly TRBD1 for D (5 bases). Germline V gene sequence: CDR1 LNHDA, CDR2 SQIVND (reference sequence). Trimming took off 3 bases at V and 6 bases at J, with 12 bases between the two ends. The CDR3 covers 14 residues. In DNA, the CDR3 is TGTGCCAGTAGTATCTTGGGGCCTGGTCAGCCCCAGCATTTT. Amino acid sequence: CASSILGPGQPQHF.

This sequence joins TRBV7-9 and TRBJ2-7; D may be TRBD2 (5 bases). The CDR3 has 12 residues. Germline V CDR1 and CDR2: SEHNR, FQNEAQ (reference sequence). V lost 5 bases and J 2 bases, leaving 7 bases between the germline ends. CDR3 residues: CASSRGTYEQYF. CDR3 nucleotides: TGTGCCAGCAGCCGGGGAACCTACGAGCAGTACTTC.

V usage is TRBV7-2 and J usage is TRBJ1-1; 8 positions match TRBD1. The CDR3 has 13 amino acids. V lost 7 bases to trimming and J lost 5 bases; unmatched junction nucleotides: 6. The germline CDR1 and CDR2 sequences are SGHTA and FQGNSA. This chain's CDR3 is CASNLRGRTEAFF. The CDR3 DNA sequence: TGTGCCAGCAACCTCAGGGGGCGAACTGAAGCTTTCTTT.

This clone was found a few times. The chain combines TRBV28 with TRBJ2-2; 11 positions agree with TRBD2. CDR3 length: 17 residues. Germline CDR1 reads MDHEN; CDR2 reads SYDVKM. V lost 3 bases and J lost 7; bases outside the gene matches: 10. The CDR3 region is CASSFDPTSGNDGELFF. The DNA of the CDR3 is TGTGCCAGCAGTTTTGACCCGACTAGCGGGAATGACGGGGAGCTGTTTTTT.

This sequence joins TRBV27 and TRBJ2-3, with 12 bases aligning to TRBD2. Germline CDR1 reads MNHEY; CDR2 reads SMNVEV (reference sequence). The length of the CDR3 is 17 residues. The trim removed 4 bases at V and 3 bases at J, leaving 8 bases unmatched. The CDR3 DNA follows: TGTGCCAGCAGTTGGCAAGGACTAGCGGGATTTACAGATACGCAGTATTTT. Its translation is CASSWQGLAGFTDTQYF.